This T cell receptor (beta chain) was documented in a study of blood T cell repertoires in COVID-19. This CDR3 is 16 amino acids long. V was trimmed by 1 base and J by 7 bases, leaving 14 bases between them. Per the germline V gene, CDR1 is MDHEN and CDR2 is SYDVKM. Repertoires were generated with immunoSEQ multiplex PCR, while TCRdb's copy carries only in-frame clones and drops some. This sample yields around 180,000 clones, of which around 77% are seen a single time; 15% to 20% belongs to the top ten. The J gene is TRBJ1-6, the V gene TRBV28; D remains ambiguous. Sequencing was done on a sample of peripheral blood. The receptor was derived from a man in his 60s with active or convalescent COVID-19. CDR3 sequence (DNA): TGTGCCAGCAGTTTATCGGGTGGAATAAGCAATTCACCCCTCCACTTT. It yields the protein CASSLSGGISNSPLHF. The full variable domain, rest sourced from reference TRBV28 and TRBJ1-6, is DVKVTQSSRYLVKRTGEKVFLECVQDMDHENMFWYRQDPGLGLRLIYFSYDVKMKEKGDIPEGYSVSREKKERFSLILESASTNQTSMYLCASSLSGGISNSPLHFGNGTRLTVT.